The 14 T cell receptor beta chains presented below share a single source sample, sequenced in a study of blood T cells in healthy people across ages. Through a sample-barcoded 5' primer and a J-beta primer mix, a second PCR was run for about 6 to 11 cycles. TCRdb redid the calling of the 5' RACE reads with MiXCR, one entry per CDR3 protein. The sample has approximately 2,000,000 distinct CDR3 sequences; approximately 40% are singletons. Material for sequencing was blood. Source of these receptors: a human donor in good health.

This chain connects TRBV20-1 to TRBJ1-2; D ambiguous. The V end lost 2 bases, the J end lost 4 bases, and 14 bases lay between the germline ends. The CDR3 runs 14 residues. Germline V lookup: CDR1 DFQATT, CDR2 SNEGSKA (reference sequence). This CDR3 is CSARLVPRAYGYTF. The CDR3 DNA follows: TGCAGTGCTAGACTCGTGCCCCGGGCCTATGGCTACACCTTC.

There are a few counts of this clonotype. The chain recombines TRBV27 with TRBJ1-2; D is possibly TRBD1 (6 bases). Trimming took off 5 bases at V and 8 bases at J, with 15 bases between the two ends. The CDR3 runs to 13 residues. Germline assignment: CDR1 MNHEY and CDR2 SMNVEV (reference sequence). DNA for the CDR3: TGTGCCAGCAGTCCCCTGACAGGCGGGGGCTACACCTTC. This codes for CASSPLTGGGYTF.

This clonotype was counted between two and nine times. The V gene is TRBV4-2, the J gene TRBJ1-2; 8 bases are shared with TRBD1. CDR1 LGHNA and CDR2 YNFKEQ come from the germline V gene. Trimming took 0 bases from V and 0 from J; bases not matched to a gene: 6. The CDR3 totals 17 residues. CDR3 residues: CASSQEGTGPSNYGYTF. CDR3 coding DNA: TGTGCCAGCAGCCAAGAGGGGACAGGCCCTTCTAACTATGGCTACACCTTC.

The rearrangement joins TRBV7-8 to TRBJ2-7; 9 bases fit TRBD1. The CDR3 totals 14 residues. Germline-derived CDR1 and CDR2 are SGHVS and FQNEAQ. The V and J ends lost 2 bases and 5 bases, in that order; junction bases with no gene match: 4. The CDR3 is CASSLYRGPNEQYF. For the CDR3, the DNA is TGTGCCAGCAGCTTATACAGGGGGCCAAACGAGCAGTACTTC.

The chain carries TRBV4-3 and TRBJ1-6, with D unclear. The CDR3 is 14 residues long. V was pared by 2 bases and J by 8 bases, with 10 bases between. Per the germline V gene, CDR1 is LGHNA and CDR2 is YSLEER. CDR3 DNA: TGCGCCAGCAGCCAATTCTCAGGTTATTCACCCCTCCACTTT. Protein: CASSQFSGYSPLHF.

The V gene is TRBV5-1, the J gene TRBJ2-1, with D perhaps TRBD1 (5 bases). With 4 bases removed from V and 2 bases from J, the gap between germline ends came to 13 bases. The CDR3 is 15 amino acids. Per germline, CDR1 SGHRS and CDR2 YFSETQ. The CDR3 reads CASSGPTDTYNEQFF. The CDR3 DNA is TGCGCCAGCAGCGGCCCGACGGACACCTACAATGAGCAGTTCTTC.

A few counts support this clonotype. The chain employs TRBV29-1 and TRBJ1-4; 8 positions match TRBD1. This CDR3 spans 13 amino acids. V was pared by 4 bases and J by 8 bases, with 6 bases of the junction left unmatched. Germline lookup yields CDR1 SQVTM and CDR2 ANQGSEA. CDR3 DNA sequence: TGCAGCGTTGGGGGCAGGGGGCCGGAAAAACTGTTTTTT. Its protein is CSVGGRGPEKLFF.

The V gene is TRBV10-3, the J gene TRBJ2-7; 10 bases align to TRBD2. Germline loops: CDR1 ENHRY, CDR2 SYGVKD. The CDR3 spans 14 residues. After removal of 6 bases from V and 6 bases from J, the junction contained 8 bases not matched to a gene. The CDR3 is CAIRRGLADSEQYF. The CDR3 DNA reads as TGTGCCATCAGAAGAGGACTAGCGGACAGCGAGCAGTACTTC.

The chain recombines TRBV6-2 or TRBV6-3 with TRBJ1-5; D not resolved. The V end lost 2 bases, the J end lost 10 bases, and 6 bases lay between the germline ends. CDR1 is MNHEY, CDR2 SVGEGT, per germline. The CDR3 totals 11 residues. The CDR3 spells CASSYGSPQHF. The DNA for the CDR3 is TGTGCCAGCAGTTACGGTAGCCCCCAGCATTTT.

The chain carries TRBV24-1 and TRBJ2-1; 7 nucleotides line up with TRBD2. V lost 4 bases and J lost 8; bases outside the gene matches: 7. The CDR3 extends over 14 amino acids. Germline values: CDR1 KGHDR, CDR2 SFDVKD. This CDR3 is CATSEGGGGDEQFF. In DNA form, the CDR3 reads TGTGCCACCAGTGAAGGCGGGGGTGGAGATGAGCAGTTCTTC.

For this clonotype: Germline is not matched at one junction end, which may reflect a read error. As DNA, the CDR3 is TGCAGCGTTGAAGATCCTCGGCAGAACTATGGCTACGCCTTC. Encoded protein: CSVEDPRQNYGYAF. The chain has TRBV29-1 and TRBJ1-2; no clear D. The CDR3 is 14 residues long. Per germline, CDR1 SQVTM and CDR2 ANQGSEA. The variable domain in full, completed from reference TRBV29-1 and TRBJ1-2, reads SAVISQKPSRDICQRGTSLTIQCQVDSQVTMMFWYRQQPGQSLTLIATANQGSEATYESGFVIDKFPISRPNLTFSTLTVSNMSPEDSSIYLCSVEDPRQNYGYAFGSGTRLTVV.

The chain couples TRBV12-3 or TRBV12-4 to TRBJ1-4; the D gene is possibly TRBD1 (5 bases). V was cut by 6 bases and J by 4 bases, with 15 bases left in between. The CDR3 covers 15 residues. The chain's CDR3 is CASSRGGDLNEKLFF. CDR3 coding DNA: TGTGCCAGCAGCCGAGGAGGGGACCTTAATGAAAAACTGTTTTTT.

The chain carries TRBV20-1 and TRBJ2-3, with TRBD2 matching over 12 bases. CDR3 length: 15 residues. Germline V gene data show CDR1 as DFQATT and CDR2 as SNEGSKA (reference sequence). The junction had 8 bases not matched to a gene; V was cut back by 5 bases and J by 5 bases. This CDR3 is CSAPGLAGLGDTQYF. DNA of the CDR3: TGCAGTGCTCCCGGACTAGCGGGGCTGGGAGATACGCAGTATTTT.

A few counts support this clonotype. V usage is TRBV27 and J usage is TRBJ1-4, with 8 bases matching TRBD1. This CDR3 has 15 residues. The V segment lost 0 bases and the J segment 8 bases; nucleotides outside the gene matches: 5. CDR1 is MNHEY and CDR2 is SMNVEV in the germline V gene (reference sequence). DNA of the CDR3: TGTGCCAGCAGTTTATCTTGGACAGGGAGGGAAAAACTGTTTTTT. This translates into CASSLSWTGREKLFF.